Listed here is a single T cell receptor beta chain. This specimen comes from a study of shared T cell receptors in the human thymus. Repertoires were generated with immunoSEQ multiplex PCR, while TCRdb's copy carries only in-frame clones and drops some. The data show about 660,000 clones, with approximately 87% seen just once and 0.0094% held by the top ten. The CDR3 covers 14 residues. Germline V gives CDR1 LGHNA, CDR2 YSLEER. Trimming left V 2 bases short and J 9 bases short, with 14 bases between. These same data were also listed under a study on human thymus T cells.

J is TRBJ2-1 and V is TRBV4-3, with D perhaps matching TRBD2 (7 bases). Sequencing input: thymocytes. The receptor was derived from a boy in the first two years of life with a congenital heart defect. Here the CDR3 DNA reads TGCGCCAGCAGCCAACGACAGGCTAGCGGTGAGCAGTTCTTC. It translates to CASSQRQASGEQFF.